The 15 T cell receptor beta chains below all came from one sample that was sequenced in a study of CD8 T cells in ankylosing spondylitis. TCRdb reanalysed the 5' RACE reads using MiXCR and keeps one entry per CDR3 protein. The sample holds about 450,000 distinct CDR3 sequences, roughly 26% seen once. Study conclusions and caveats: In ankylosing spondylitis blood, a motif of eight highly homologous TCR beta variants appeared characteristic.

These receptors are not linked to any known antigen. Sequences were obtained from blood, either unsorted or a sorted T cell fraction (not recorded which). The receptors originated from a male donor with ankylosing spondylitis.

This clonotype was found a few times. The chain has TRBV10-3 and TRBJ2-3, with 8 bases matching TRBD1. In germline, CDR1 is ENHRY, CDR2 SYGVKD. The CDR3 runs 14 residues. After removal of 6 bases from V and 4 bases from J, the junction contained 6 bases not matched to a gene. The CDR3 sequence is CAISLGQGPDTQYF. CDR3 DNA sequence: TGTGCCATCAGCCTAGGACAGGGCCCAGATACGCAGTATTTT.

This clonotype was recorded a few times. V is TRBV7-8 and J is TRBJ1-1; TRBD1 matches 7 bases. The CDR3 spans 11 residues. Per the germline V gene, CDR1 is SGHVS and CDR2 is FQNEAQ. Trimming at V came to 6 bases and at J to 12 bases, leaving 7 bases not matched to a gene. CDR3 sequence reads: CASRDTGVPFF. CDR3 bases: TGTGCCAGCAGGGACACAGGGGTACCTTTCTTT.

The chain recombines TRBV20-1 with TRBJ2-1; D is unclear. V was cut by 0 bases and J by 12 bases, with 12 bases left in between. The CDR3 is made up of 12 amino acids. CDR1 is DFQATT, CDR2 SNEGSKA, per germline (reference sequence). The CDR3 loop is CSARDMWNRQFF. The CDR3 coding sequence is TGCAGTGCTAGAGACATGTGGAACCGGCAGTTCTTC.

CDR3 sequence reads: CSVEGGTGVTEAFF. The CDR3 DNA follows: TGCAGCGTTGAGGGCGGGACAGGGGTGACTGAAGCTTTCTTT. This sequence joins TRBV29-1 and TRBJ1-1; the match to TRBD1 covers 10 bases. The CDR3 consists of 14 residues. Germline loops: CDR1 SQVTM, CDR2 ANQGSEA. V lost 3 bases and J lost 5; bases outside the gene matches: 6. Together with reference TRBV29-1 and TRBJ1-1, the CDR3 gives the full variable domain: SAVISQKPSRDICQRGTSLTIQCQVDSQVTMMFWYRQQPGQSLTLIATANQGSEATYESGFVIDKFPISRPNLTFSTLTVSNMSPEDSSIYLCSVEGGTGVTEAFFGQGTRLTVV.

The CDR3 bases are TGTGCCAGCAGCCAGGACCTAACAGGGAGGAACACTGAAGCTTTCTTT. It codes for CASSQDLTGRNTEAFF. The rearrangement links TRBV3-1 to TRBJ1-1, with D possibly matching TRBD1 (6 bases). This CDR3 has 16 residues. From germline, CDR1 is LGHDT and CDR2 YNNKEL (reference sequence). Between the trimmed V and J ends, which lost 3 bases and 1 base, there was a span of 15 bases.

J is TRBJ2-7 and V is TRBV5-1; 8 bases agree with TRBD2. With V trimmed by 0 bases and J by 7 bases, 3 bases remained unmatched. The CDR3 spans 13 residues. Germline CDR1 SGHRS, CDR2 YFSETQ. CDR3 nucleotide sequence: TGCGCCAGCAGCTTGGAACCTAGCGGGGAGCAGTACGTC. Encoded protein: CASSLEPSGEQYV.

This clonotype was seen a few times. For the CDR3, the DNA is TGTGCCAGCTCACCGTTCGTAGGACAGGGGAGCTCTGGAAACACCATATATTTT. Its protein is CASSPFVGQGSSGNTIYF. The chain employs TRBV18 and TRBJ1-3, with 9 bases lining up with TRBD1. The germline V gene encodes CDR1 KGHSH and CDR2 LQKENI. J was trimmed by 0 bases and V by 3 bases; bases with no gene match: 9. The CDR3 is 18 amino acids. Full variable domain (remainder filled in from reference TRBV18 and TRBJ1-3): NAGVMQNPRHLVRRRGQEARLRCSPMKGHSHVYWYRQLPEEGLKFMVYLQKENIIDESGMPKERFSAEFPKEGPSILRIQQVVRGDSAAYFCASSPFVGQGSSGNTIYFGEGSWLTVV.

The chain employs TRBV7-2 and TRBJ2-7; a possible D gene is TRBD2 (7 bases). Germline V gene lookup returns CDR1 SGHTA and CDR2 FQGNSA. V shed 5 bases and J shed 0 bases, with 17 bases lying between them. The CDR3 totals 16 residues. The CDR3 reads CASSLVGGGGSYEQYF. The CDR3 DNA reads as TGTGCCAGCAGCCTAGTGGGGGGCGGGGGCTCCTACGAGCAGTACTTC.

Ten or more counts support this clonotype. The chain joins TRBV20-1 to TRBJ2-3; 9 bases agree with TRBD1. The CDR3 sequence is 13 residues long. Per the germline V gene, CDR1 is DFQATT and CDR2 is SNEGSKA (reference sequence). V shed 6 bases, J shed 4 bases, and the junction held 5 bases outside the gene matches. The CDR3 DNA sequence: TGCAGTGCGGAGGACAGGGGCCCAGATACGCAGTATTTT. Its translation is CSAEDRGPDTQYF.

This clonotype was counted at least ten times. The rearrangement joins TRBV7-8 to TRBJ2-7, with 7 bases identical to TRBD2. J gave up 4 bases and V 4 bases, and 10 bases lay outside the gene matches. This CDR3 comprises 15 residues. CDR1 SGHVS and CDR2 FQNEAQ come from the germline V gene. The CDR3 DNA reads as TGTGCCAGCAGCTCAGTCGGCGGGAGTACGTACGAGCAGTACTTC. Encoded protein: CASSSVGGSTYEQYF.

This chain links TRBV20-1 with TRBJ1-5, with 8 bases aligning to TRBD1. Germline CDR1 is DFQATT and CDR2 is SNEGSKA (reference sequence). The CDR3 totals 17 residues. The ends lost 0 bases at V and 1 base at J; junction bases unmatched: 8. Here the CDR3 DNA reads TGCAGTGCTAGAGACCTTCAGGGGGCCTACAGCAATCAGCCCCAGCATTTT. Translating gives CSARDLQGAYSNQPQHF.

V usage is TRBV12-3 or TRBV12-4 and J usage is TRBJ2-7; 8 bases agree with TRBD2. The ends lost 5 bases at V and 3 bases at J; junction bases unmatched: 6. The CDR3 is made up of 14 amino acids. The CDR3 DNA follows: TGTGCCAGCAGTATTAGGACTAGCAGCTACGAGCAGTACTTC. Residues: CASSIRTSSYEQYF.

This clonotype was seen only a few times. The chain has TRBV28 and TRBJ2-1; D is unclear. This CDR3 spans 10 amino acids. Deletions cut 3 bases from V and 8 bases from J, with 2 bases between. Germline V gene lookup returns CDR1 MDHEN and CDR2 SYDVKM. In nucleotides, the CDR3 is TGTGCCAGCAGTTTGGATGAGCAGTTCTTC. This encodes CASSLDEQFF. Together with reference TRBV28 and TRBJ2-1, the CDR3 gives the full variable domain: DVKVTQSSRYLVKRTGEKVFLECVQDMDHENMFWYRQDPGLGLRLIYFSYDVKMKEKGDIPEGYSVSREKKERFSLILESASTNQTSMYLCASSLDEQFFGPGTRLTVL.

The chain links TRBV12-3 or TRBV12-4 to TRBJ2-1, with 9 bases matching TRBD1. This CDR3 is built from 14 residues. The V and J ends lost 6 bases and 4 bases, in that order; junction bases with no gene match: 4. Written as DNA, the CDR3 is TGTGCCAGCAGCCGGACAGGGGTTTACAATGAGCAGTTCTTC. It translates to CASSRTGVYNEQFF.

V and J are TRBV20-1 and TRBJ1-2; 9 nucleotides agree with TRBD1. With V trimmed by 6 bases and J by 3 bases, 5 bases remained unmatched. In germline, CDR1 is DFQATT, CDR2 SNEGSKA (reference sequence). This CDR3 is built from 13 residues. The DNA for the CDR3 is TGCAGTGCCCCCGGGACAGGGTACTATGGCTACACCTTC. Amino acid sequence: CSAPGTGYYGYTF.